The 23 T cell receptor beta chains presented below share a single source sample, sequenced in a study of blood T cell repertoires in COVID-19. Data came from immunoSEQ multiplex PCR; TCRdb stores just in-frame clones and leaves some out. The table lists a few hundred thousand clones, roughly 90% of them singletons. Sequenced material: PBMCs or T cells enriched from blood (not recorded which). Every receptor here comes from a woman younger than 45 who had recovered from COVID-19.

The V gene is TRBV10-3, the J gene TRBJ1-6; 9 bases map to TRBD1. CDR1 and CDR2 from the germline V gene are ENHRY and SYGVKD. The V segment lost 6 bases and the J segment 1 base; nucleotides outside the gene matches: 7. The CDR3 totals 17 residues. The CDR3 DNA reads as TGTGCCATCAGCCTAGGACAGGGGAGGTCCTATAATTCACCCCTCCACTTT. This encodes CAISLGQGRSYNSPLHF.

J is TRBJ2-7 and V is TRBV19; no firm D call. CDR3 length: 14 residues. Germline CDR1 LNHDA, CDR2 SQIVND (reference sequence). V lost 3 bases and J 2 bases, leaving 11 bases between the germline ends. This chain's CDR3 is CASSISWPPYEQYF. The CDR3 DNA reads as TGTGCCAGTAGTATCTCGTGGCCCCCCTACGAGCAGTACTTC.

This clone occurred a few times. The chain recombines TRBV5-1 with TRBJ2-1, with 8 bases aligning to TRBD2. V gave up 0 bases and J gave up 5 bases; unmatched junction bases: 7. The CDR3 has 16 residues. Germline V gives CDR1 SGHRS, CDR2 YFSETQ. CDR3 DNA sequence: TGCGCCAGCAGCTTGGCCGTAGTAGCGGGAAACAATGAGCAGTTCTTC. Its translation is CASSLAVVAGNNEQFF.

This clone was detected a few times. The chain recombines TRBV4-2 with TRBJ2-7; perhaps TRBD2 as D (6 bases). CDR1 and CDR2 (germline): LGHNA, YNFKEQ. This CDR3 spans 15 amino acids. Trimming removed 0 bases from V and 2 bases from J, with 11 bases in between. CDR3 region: CASSQEGEAPYEQYF. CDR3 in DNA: TGTGCCAGCAGCCAAGAGGGGGAGGCCCCCTACGAGCAGTACTTC.

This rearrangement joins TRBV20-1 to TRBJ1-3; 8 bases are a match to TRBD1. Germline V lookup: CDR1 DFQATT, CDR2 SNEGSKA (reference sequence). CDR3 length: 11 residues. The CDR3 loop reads CSWTGRDTIYF. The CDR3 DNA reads TGCAGCTGGACAGGGCGGGACACCATATATTTT.

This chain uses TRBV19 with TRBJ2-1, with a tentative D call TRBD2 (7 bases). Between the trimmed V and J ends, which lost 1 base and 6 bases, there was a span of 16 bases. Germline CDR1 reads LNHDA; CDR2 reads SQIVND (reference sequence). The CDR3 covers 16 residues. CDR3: CASSIVRGARSNEQFF. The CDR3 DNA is TGTGCCAGTAGTATAGTCCGGGGGGCTAGATCCAATGAGCAGTTCTTC.

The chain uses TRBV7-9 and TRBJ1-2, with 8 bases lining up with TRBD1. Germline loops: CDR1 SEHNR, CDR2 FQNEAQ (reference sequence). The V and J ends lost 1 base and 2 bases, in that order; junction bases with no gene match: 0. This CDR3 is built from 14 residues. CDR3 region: CASSLGTGNYGYTF. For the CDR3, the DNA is TGTGCCAGCAGCTTAGGGACAGGGAACTATGGCTACACCTTC.

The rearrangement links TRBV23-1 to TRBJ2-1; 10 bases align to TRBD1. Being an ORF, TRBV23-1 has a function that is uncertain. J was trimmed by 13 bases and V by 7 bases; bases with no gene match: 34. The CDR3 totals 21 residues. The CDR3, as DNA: TGCGCCAGCACGCTTTCGGACAGGGGGGCCAACCCCTACAGTTCGGGGTCTCGTCAGTTCTTC. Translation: CASTLSDRGANPYSSGSRQFF.

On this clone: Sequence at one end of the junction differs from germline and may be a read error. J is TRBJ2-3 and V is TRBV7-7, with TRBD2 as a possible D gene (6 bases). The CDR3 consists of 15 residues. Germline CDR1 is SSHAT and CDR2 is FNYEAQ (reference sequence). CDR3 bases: TGTGCTAGCAGCTTCGGGACTCGGAACACAGATACGCAGTATTTT. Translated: CASSFGTRNTDTQYF.

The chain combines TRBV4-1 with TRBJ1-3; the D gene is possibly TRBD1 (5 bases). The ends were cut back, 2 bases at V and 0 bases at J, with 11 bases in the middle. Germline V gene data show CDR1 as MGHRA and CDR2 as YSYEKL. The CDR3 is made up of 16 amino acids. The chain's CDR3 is CASSQRQSNSGNTIYF. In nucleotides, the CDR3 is TGCGCCAGCAGCCAAAGACAGTCCAACTCTGGAAACACCATATATTTT.

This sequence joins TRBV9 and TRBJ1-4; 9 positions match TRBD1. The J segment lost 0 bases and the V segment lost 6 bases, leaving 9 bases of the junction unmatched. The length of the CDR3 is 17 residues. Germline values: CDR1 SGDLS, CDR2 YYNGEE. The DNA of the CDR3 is TGTGCCAGCACTTGGACAGGGGCGTCCCCAACTAATGAAAAACTGTTTTTT. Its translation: CASTWTGASPTNEKLFF.

The DNA of the CDR3 is TGTGCCTGGAGTGACCCGGGACTAGCGGGAGGGCCGTTATCCTACGAGCAGTACTTC. It codes for CAWSDPGLAGGPLSYEQYF. The chain joins TRBV30 to TRBJ2-7; TRBD2 aligns across 16 bases. CDR1 is GTSNPN and CDR2 is SVGIG in the germline V gene (reference sequence). This CDR3 is 19 amino acids long. Trimming removed 1 base from V and 1 base from J; junction bases left unmatched: 10.

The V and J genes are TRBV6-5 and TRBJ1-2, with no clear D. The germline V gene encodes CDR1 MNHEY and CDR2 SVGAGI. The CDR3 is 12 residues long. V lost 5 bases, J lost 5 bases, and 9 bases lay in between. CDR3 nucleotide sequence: TGTGCCAGCAGTCTTCCCGGGTATGGCTACACCTTC. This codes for CASSLPGYGYTF.

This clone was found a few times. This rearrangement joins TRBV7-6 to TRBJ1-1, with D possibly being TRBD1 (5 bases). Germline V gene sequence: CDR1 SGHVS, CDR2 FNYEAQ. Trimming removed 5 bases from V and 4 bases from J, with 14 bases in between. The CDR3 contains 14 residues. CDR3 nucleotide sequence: TGTGCCAGCAGCGCCAGCGGGGGGAGCACTGAAGCTTTCTTT. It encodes CASSASGGSTEAFF.

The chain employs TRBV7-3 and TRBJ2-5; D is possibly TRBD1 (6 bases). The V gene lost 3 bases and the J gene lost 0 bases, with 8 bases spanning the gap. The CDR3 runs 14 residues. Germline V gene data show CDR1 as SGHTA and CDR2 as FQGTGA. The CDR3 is CASSFQGYQETQYF. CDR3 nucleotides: TGTGCCAGCAGCTTTCAGGGGTACCAAGAGACCCAGTACTTC. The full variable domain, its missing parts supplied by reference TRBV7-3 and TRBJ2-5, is GAGVSQTPSNKVTEKGKYVELRCDPISGHTALYWYRQSLGQGPEFLIYFQGTGAADDSGLPNDRFFAVRPEGSVSTLKIQRTERGDSAVYLCASSFQGYQETQYFGPGTRLLVL.

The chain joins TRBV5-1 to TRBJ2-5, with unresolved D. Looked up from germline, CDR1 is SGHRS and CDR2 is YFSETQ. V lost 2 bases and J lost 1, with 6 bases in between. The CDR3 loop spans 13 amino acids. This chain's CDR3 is CASSFNSQETQYF. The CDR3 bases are TGCGCCAGCAGCTTTAACAGCCAAGAGACCCAGTACTTC.

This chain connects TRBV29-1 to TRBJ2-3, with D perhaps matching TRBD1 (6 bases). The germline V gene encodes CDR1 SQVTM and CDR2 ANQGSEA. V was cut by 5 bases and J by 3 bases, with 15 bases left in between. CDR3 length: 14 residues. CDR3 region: CSVQQGFSTDTQYF. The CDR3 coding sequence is TGCAGCGTTCAACAGGGTTTTTCAACAGATACGCAGTATTTT.

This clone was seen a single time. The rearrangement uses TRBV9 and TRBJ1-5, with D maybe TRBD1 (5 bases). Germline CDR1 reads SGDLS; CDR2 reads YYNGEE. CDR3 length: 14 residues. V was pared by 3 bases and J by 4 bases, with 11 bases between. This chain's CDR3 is CASSANQGNQPQHF. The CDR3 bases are TGTGCCAGCAGCGCCAACCAGGGAAATCAGCCCCAGCATTTT.

CDR3: CASSLAGTILINEQFF. CDR3 bases: TGCGCCAGCAGCTTGGCCGGGACTATCCTTATCAATGAGCAGTTCTTC. The J gene is TRBJ2-1, the V gene TRBV5-1; 7 bases line up with TRBD2. Trimming took 0 bases from V and 6 from J; bases not matched to a gene: 9. Germline V gene lookup returns CDR1 SGHRS and CDR2 YFSETQ. The length of the CDR3 is 16 residues.

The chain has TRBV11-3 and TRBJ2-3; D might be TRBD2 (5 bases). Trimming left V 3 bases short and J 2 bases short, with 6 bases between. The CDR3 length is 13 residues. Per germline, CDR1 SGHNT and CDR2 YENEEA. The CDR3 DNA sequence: TGTGCCAGCAGCTTGGGAGACACAGATACGCAGTATTTT. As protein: CASSLGDTDTQYF.

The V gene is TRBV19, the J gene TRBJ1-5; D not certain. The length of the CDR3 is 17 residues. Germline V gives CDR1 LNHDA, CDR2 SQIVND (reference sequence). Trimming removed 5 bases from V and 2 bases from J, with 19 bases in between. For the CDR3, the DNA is TGTGCCAGTAGTCCCCGTCCCTTTCTATCGGGCAATCAGCCCCAGCATTTT. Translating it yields CASSPRPFLSGNQPQHF.

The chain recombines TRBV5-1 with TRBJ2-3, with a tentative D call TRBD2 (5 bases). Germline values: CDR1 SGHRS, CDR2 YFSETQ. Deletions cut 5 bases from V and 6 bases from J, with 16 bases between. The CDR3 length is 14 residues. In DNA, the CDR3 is TGCGCCAGCAGACTGGGAGATCTATATGATACGCAGTATTTT. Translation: CASRLGDLYDTQYF.

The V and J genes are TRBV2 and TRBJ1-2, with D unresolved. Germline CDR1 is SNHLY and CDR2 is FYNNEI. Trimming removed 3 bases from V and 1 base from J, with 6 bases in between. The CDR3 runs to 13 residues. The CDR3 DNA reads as TGTGCCAGCAGTGACCGAGTTAACTATGGCTACACCTTC. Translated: CASSDRVNYGYTF.